Listed below are T cell receptor beta chains from one sample, sequenced in a study of blood T cell repertoires in COVID-19. TCRdb's copy holds only in-frame clones and misses some; the assay was immunoSEQ multiplex PCR. The sample contains about 200,000 clones, roughly 85% of which appear only once. The sequenced sample consisted of peripheral blood. The receptor source for this set is a man between 60 and 75 years old with active or convalescent COVID-19. The CDR3 runs from the conserved cysteine through the conserved F or W. D genes are given only for firm matches. Clone sizes are given selectively: once, few, many, or a class where the clone is expanded.

.,TRBJ1-1,TRBV6-5,TRBD1,CASRQGAGAEAFF,TGTGCCAGCAGACAGGGGGCGGGGGCTGAAGCTTTCTTT
.,TRBJ1-1,TRBV7-9,.,CASSLSGNTEAFF,TGTGCCAGCAGCTTATCCGGGAACACTGAAGCTTTCTTT
once,TRBJ1-6,TRBV5-1,.,CASSPRGGWNSPLHF,TGCGCCAGCAGCCCGCGTGGAGGGTGGAATTCACCCCTCCACTTT
.,TRBJ2-3,TRBV18,.,CASSPRGDTQYF,TGTGCCAGCTCACCGCGGGGAGATACGCAGTATTTT
.,TRBJ1-5,TRBV29-1,.,CSVGENSNQPQHF,TGCAGCGTGGGAGAGAATAGCAATCAGCCCCAGCATTTT
.,TRBJ1-5,TRBV5-4,TRBD1,CASSSGQGVNQPQHF,TGTGCCAGCAGCTCGGGACAGGGGGTAAATCAGCCCCAGCATTTT
.,TRBJ2-7,TRBV29-1,.,CSVVPDRSYEQYF,TGCAGCGTTGTTCCCGACAGATCCTACGAGCAGTACTTC
.,TRBJ2-7,TRBV2,TRBD2,CASTDDGGGAYEQYF,TGTGCCAGCACCGACGACGGCGGGGGGGCCTACGAGCAGTACTTC
.,TRBJ2-7,TRBV18,TRBD1,CASSPGTGVAEQYF,TGTGCCAGCTCCCCCGGGACAGGGGTCGCCGAGCAGTACTTC
.,TRBJ2-7,TRBV19,TRBD1,CASSNAHRGLYEQYF,TGTGCCAGTAGCAACGCCCACAGGGGCCTTTACGAGCAGTACTTC
few,TRBJ1-1,TRBV18,TRBD1,CASSPDRGAEAFF,TGTGCCAGCTCACCGGACAGGGGCGCTGAAGCTTTCTTT
.,TRBJ1-4,TRBV7-9,TRBD1,CASSLGQGVATNEKLFF,TGTGCCAGCAGCTTAGGACAGGGGGTTGCAACTAATGAAAAACTGTTTTTT
.,TRBJ1-1,TRBV5-4,.,CASSLDMGGTEAFF,TGTGCCAGCAGCTTGGACATGGGGGGAACTGAAGCTTTCTTT
.,TRBJ1-1,TRBV5-1,.,CASSFQGANTEAFF,TGCGCCAGCAGCTTCCAAGGGGCGAACACTGAAGCTTTCTTT
.,TRBJ2-3,TRBV29-1,TRBD1,CSATGTVHTDTQYF,TGCAGCGCTACCGGGACAGTTCACACAGATACGCAGTATTTT
.,TRBJ2-7,TRBV5-1,.,CASSLSASEGGEQYF,TGCGCCAGCAGCTTGTCTGCCTCGGAAGGAGGCGAGCAGTACTTC
once,TRBJ2-7,TRBV10-3,TRBD1,CAIRPGQGTYEQYF,TGTGCCATCAGGCCGGGACAGGGGACCTACGAGCAGTACTTC
.,TRBJ1-2,TRBV6-1,.,CASSEAGTVGYGYTF,TGTGCCAGCAGTGAAGCGGGGACTGTGGGCTATGGCTACACCTTC
once,TRBJ1-1,TRBV5-1,.,CATKSQGHMNTEAFF,TGCGCCACCAAGAGCCAGGGTCATATGAACACTGAAGCTTTCTTT